This paragraph reports one TCR beta chain. These data originate in a study of blood T cell repertoires in COVID-19. Study at large: Sample material is recorded as cDNA or gDNA derived from T cells, B-cell-depleted T cells, or PBMCs.

Authors' data handling: By means of reference gene primer amplification, nucleated cell counts were estimated. Only in-frame clones appear in the TCRdb table, and some are missing; sequencing was by immunoSEQ multiplex PCR. V and J calls and clone size are those listed in that table; D and trimming were worked out from the DNA. This table has just over 150,000 clones, 92% appearing once. Recruited during active infection, patients (from Seattle) were subsequently followed longitudinally. Germline V lookup: CDR1 SQVTM, CDR2 ANQGSEA. Trimming pared 2 bases from V and 4 bases from J, leaving 6 bases between. This CDR3 spans 12 amino acids.

This TCR came from a man aged 25 to 45 with COVID-19, enrolled during active disease. This sequence joins TRBV29-1 and TRBJ1-3; D is ambiguous. Material: peripheral blood. CDR3 loop: CSVESVGNTIYF. CDR3 DNA sequence: TGCAGCGTTGAAAGCGTAGGAAACACCATATATTTT.